The 15 T cell receptor beta chains in this list originate from one sample, sequenced in a study of radiation and T cells in renal cell carcinoma. The repertoire was sequenced with immunoSEQ multiplex PCR; TCRdb's copy has only in-frame clones and lacks some. The repertoire holds 150,000 to 160,000 clones, roughly 87% seen once, with roughly 13% in the top ten. Noted time point: blood 2 weeks post-SBRT. Treatment noted: 15 Gy SBRT to primary tumor, nephrectomy 4 weeks later. The sample in question was blood, obtained from a patient whose treatment included radiotherapy and nephrectomy. Receptor source: a woman aged 45-65 years with renal cell carcinoma.

The gene calls are TRBV11-2 and TRBJ1-2, with D uncertain. In germline, CDR1 is SGHAT, CDR2 FQNNGV. The CDR3 spans 14 residues. The V end was cut by 0 bases, the J end by 4 bases, with 9 bases between. The CDR3 bases are TGTGCCAGCAGCTTAGAGCAGACCCTCTATGGCTACACCTTC. Protein sequence: CASSLEQTLYGYTF.

This clone has just one count. The genes are TRBV19 and TRBJ2-7, with TRBD1 matching 11 bases. Germline lookup yields CDR1 LNHDA and CDR2 SQIVND (reference sequence). The CDR3 sequence is 14 residues long. With 3 bases clipped from V and 6 bases from J, the junction kept 4 bases outside the gene matches. CDR3 DNA sequence: TGTGCCAGTAGTATCAGGACAGGGGGCGCCGAGCAGTACTTC. Its translation is CASSIRTGGAEQYF.

The V gene is TRBV6-5, the J gene TRBJ2-7, with D perhaps matching TRBD1 (6 bases). CDR1 is MNHEY and CDR2 is SVGAGI in the germline V gene. This CDR3 has 12 residues. V dropped 4 bases and J dropped 6 bases, with 10 bases sitting between them. The CDR3 DNA reads TGTGCCAGCAGTTCCGACAGGTTCGAGCAGTACTTC. Translated, it gives CASSSDRFEQYF.

This clone was counted only a few times. The gene calls are TRBV7-9 and TRBJ2-7, with TRBD1 identical over 9 bases. This CDR3 contains 16 residues. The germline V gene encodes CDR1 SEHNR and CDR2 FQNEAQ (reference sequence). The trim removed 5 bases at V and 5 bases at J, leaving 13 bases unmatched. Here the CDR3 reads CASSPPLGTGPDEQYF. CDR3 coding DNA: TGTGCCAGCAGCCCCCCCCTCGGGACAGGGCCCGACGAGCAGTACTTC.

About this clone: Other DNA sequences from this sample encode an identical CDR3 as well. J is TRBJ2-1 and V is TRBV4-1, with 8 nucleotides matching TRBD2. CDR1 is MGHRA, CDR2 YSYEKL, per germline. With V trimmed by 4 bases and J by 3 bases, 8 bases remained unmatched. There are 16 residues in the CDR3. In DNA form, the CDR3 reads TGCGCCAGCAGCCTCCCGAGCGGGGGAGACTACAATGAGCAGTTCTTC. Encoded protein: CASSLPSGGDYNEQFF.

The chain has TRBV2 and TRBJ2-2; no firm D call. Trimming removed 2 bases at V and 5 bases at J, with 9 bases between. The CDR3 loop spans 14 amino acids. CDR1 and CDR2 from the germline V gene are SNHLY and FYNNEI. This CDR3 reads CASSELQVTGELFF. Here the CDR3 DNA reads TGTGCCAGCAGTGAACTCCAGGTGACCGGGGAGCTGTTTTTT.

The rearrangement uses TRBV5-1 and TRBJ2-1, with TRBD2 identical over 10 bases. The germline V gene has CDR1 SGHRS and CDR2 YFSETQ. This CDR3 is 14 amino acids long. The junction had 3 bases not matched to a gene; V was cut back by 4 bases and J by 5 bases. The CDR3 is CASSLGTSDNEQFF. In DNA form, the CDR3 reads TGCGCCAGCAGCCTGGGGACTAGCGACAATGAGCAGTTCTTC.

This clone was recorded a few times. The gene calls are TRBV4-1 and TRBJ1-2, with TRBD1 matching over 7 bases. The CDR3 contains 16 residues. Germline V gene lookup returns CDR1 MGHRA and CDR2 YSYEKL. J was trimmed by 0 bases and V by 0 bases; bases with no gene match: 4. The CDR3 DNA follows: TGCGCCAGCAGCCAAGACCACAGGGGACCTAACTATGGCTACACCTTC. It translates to CASSQDHRGPNYGYTF.

Only one count was recorded for this clone. V is TRBV9 and J is TRBJ2-3, with D tentatively TRBD2 (5 bases). Germline V gene data show CDR1 as SGDLS and CDR2 as YYNGEE. There are 12 residues in the CDR3. Trimming removed 3 bases from V and 8 bases from J, with 10 bases in between. The CDR3 loop reads CASSERGITQYF. Here the CDR3 DNA reads TGTGCCAGCAGCGAACGAGGGATTACGCAGTATTTT. The whole variable domain, filled in from reference TRBV9 and TRBJ2-3, reads DSGVTQTPKHLITATGQRVTLRCSPRSGDLSVYWYQQSLDQGLQFLIQYYNGEERAKGNILERFSAQQFPDLHSELNLSSLELGDSALYFCASSERGITQYFGPGTRLTVL.

The rearrangement links TRBV7-8 to TRBJ1-3; D remains ambiguous. This CDR3 spans 16 amino acids. V was clipped by 5 bases and J by 4 bases, with 18 bases between them. Per the germline V gene, CDR1 is SGHVS and CDR2 is FQNEAQ. In DNA, the CDR3 is TGTGCCAGCAGCCCGCTTCAGAGGAGCCTCGGAAACACCATATATTTT. It codes for CASSPLQRSLGNTIYF.

The chain employs TRBV7-9 and TRBJ1-1, with 7 bases matching TRBD1. From germline, CDR1 is SEHNR and CDR2 FQNEAQ (reference sequence). The CDR3 length is 15 residues. V lost 6 bases and J lost 0; bases outside the gene matches: 7. CDR3 residues: CASRFTGTVNTEAFF. CDR3 DNA: TGTGCCAGCAGGTTTACCGGGACAGTGAACACTGAAGCTTTCTTT.

The genes are TRBV7-9 and TRBJ2-5; D may match TRBD1 or TRBD2 (6 bases each). From germline, CDR1 is SEHNR and CDR2 FQNEAQ (reference sequence). The CDR3 is 17 residues long. V was cut by 5 bases and J by 5 bases, with 24 bases left in between. Written as DNA, the CDR3 is TGTGCCAGCAGCGCGCGTAAAGAAAGGGGGGCGCGGGAGACCCAGTACTTC. This codes for CASSARKERGARETQYF.

The chain employs TRBV7-9 and TRBJ1-2; 8 nucleotides align to TRBD1. Germline CDR1 and CDR2: SEHNR and FQNEAQ (reference sequence). The CDR3 is 14 amino acids. V lost 2 bases, J lost 4 bases, and 3 bases stayed unmatched. DNA of the CDR3: TGTGCCAGCAGCTTAAGTGACAGGGGCTATGGCTACACCTTC. This sequence encodes CASSLSDRGYGYTF.

CDR3 nucleotides: TGCGCCAGCAGCTTGGAAGGGTCCAGCCAGCCCCAGCATTTT. Amino acids: CASSLEGSSQPQHF. V usage is TRBV5-1 and J usage is TRBJ1-5; D call uncertain. There are 14 residues in the CDR3. From germline, CDR1 is SGHRS and CDR2 YFSETQ. V was cut by 0 bases and J by 7 bases, with 11 bases left in between.

The V and J genes are TRBV18 and TRBJ2-1, with D hard to call. V was trimmed by 6 bases and J by 5 bases, leaving 11 bases between them. Germline V gene lookup returns CDR1 KGHSH and CDR2 LQKENI. The CDR3 consists of 13 residues. The DNA of the CDR3 is TGTGCCAGCTCTAACGCGCCCGACAATGAGCAGTTCTTC. Its protein product is CASSNAPDNEQFF.